Given below is one T cell receptor beta chain in context. The antigen is unknown. Trimming removed 2 bases from V and 4 bases from J, with 12 bases in between. The CDR3 spans 14 residues. CDR1 is MNHEY and CDR2 is SVGAGI in the germline V gene. Sequenced by immunoSEQ multiplex PCR; TCRdb stores in-frame clones only, minus some. The repertoire holds 65,000 to 90,000 clones, with around 89% as singletons. These data originate in a study of OX40 agonist ivuxolimab in advanced cancers. For the study at large: Patients were treated with ivuxolimab, an agonistic anti-OX40 (CD134) antibody. Partial responses were seen in three patients, one with hepatocellular carcinoma and two with cutaneous melanoma.

Findings of the study overall: Expanded peripheral T-cell antigen specificity went undetermined.

Sequencing was performed on CD4+ or CD8+ T cells sorted from blood, taken in a trial of the OX40 agonist ivuxolimab. The sequence was obtained from an adult with an advanced solid tumor such as melanoma, head and neck, liver or kidney cancer. This sequence joins TRBV6-5 and TRBJ2-7; perhaps TRBD1 as D (6 bases). The CDR3 nucleotides are TGTGCCAGCAGTTACGACAGGAGACCATACGAGCAGTACTTC. This sequence encodes CASSYDRRPYEQYF.